This TCR beta chain appears in the sequencing data of a study of blood T cell repertoires in COVID-19. Background on the study: The study drew acute and convalescent COVID-19 samples from the United States, Italy and Spain. Sources were T cells, B-cell-depleted T cells, or PBMCs; the material itself was cDNA or gDNA.

The V end was cut by 0 bases, the J end by 1 base, with 7 bases between. Germline CDR1 SGHRS, CDR2 YFSETQ. This CDR3 comprises 14 residues. As handled by the study authors: Reference gene primers were amplified, and this amplification served to estimate nucleated cell counts. Clones were read by immunoSEQ multiplex PCR, and TCRdb kept only the in-frame ones, dropping some. V, J and clone size reflect that table, while D and trimming were determined from the DNA. Of 300,000 or so clones listed, around 87% are singletons. The sequence came from a man aged 70 or older with acute or convalescent COVID-19. The sequenced sample consisted of peripheral blood. This chain links TRBV5-1 with TRBJ1-1; the D is unclear. This CDR3 reads CASSLDTANTEAFF. The CDR3 DNA reads TGCGCCAGCAGCTTGGACACCGCGAACACTGAAGCTTTCTTT. Supplemented by reference TRBV5-1 and TRBJ1-1, the full variable domain reads KAGVTQTPRYLIKTRGQQVTLSCSPISGHRSVSWYQQTPGQGLQFLFEYFSETQRNKGNFPGRFSGRQFSNSRSEMNVSTLELGDSALYLCASSLDTANTEAFFGQGTRLTVV.